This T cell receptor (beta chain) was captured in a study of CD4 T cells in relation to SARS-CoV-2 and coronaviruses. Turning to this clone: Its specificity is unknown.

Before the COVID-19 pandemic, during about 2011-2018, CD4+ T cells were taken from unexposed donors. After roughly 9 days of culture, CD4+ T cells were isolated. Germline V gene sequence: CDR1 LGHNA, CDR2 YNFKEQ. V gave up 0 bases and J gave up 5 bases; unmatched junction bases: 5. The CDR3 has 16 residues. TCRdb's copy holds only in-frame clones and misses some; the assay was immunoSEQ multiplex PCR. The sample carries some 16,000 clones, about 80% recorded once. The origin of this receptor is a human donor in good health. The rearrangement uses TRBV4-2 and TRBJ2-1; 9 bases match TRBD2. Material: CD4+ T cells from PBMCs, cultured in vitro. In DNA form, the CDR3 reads TGTGCCAGCAGCCAAGATCCGGGACTAGCCCACAATGAGCAGTTCTTC. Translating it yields CASSQDPGLAHNEQFF.